The sequence of this T cell receptor (beta chain) was determined in a study of identical twins. This clonotype was observed a few times. Unique molecular identifiers were present on cDNA, and template switching added a universal primer site. TCRdb reprocessed the 5' RACE reads with MiXCR, giving one entry per CDR3 protein. The data show about 790,000 distinct CDR3 sequences, with approximately 18% seen just once and around 13% held by the top ten. The same sample was also studied in work on T cells expressing NK-cell markers. That study reports: In several experiments, an anti-gamma-delta TCR antibody restricted sorting to alpha-beta TCR T cells. Clones of NKG2C+ T cells that had expanded were of unclear HCMV specificity.

The clonotype comes from a woman aged 18-30 years in good health. The sequenced sample consisted of PBMCs.

CDR3 DNA sequence: TGTGCCAGCAGCCCAGACCCCGGGGTTGCGCAGTATTTT. Protein sequence: CASSPDPGVAQYF. The chain has TRBV7-3 and TRBJ2-3; D possibly corresponds to TRBD2 (5 bases). The CDR3 runs 13 residues. V was trimmed by 5 bases and J by 10 bases, leaving 16 bases between them. Per germline, CDR1 SGHTA and CDR2 FQGTGA.